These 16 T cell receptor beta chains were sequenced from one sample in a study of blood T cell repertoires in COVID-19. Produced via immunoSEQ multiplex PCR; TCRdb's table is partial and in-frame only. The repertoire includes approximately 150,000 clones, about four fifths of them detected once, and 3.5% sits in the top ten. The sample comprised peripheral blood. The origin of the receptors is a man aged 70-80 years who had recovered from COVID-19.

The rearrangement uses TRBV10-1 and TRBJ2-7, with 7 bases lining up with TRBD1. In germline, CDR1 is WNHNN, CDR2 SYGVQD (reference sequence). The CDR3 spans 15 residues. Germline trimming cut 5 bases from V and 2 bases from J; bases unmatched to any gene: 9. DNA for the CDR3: TGCGCCAGCAGTCTCCAGGGGGACACCACCTACGAGCAGTACTTC. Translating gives CASSLQGDTTYEQYF.

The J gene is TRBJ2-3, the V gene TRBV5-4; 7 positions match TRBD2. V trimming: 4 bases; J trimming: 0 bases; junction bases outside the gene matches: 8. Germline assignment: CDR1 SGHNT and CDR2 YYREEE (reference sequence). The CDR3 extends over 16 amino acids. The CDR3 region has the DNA TGTGCCAGCAGCACCGGACTAGACTTAAGCACAGATACGCAGTATTTT. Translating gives CASSTGLDLSTDTQYF.

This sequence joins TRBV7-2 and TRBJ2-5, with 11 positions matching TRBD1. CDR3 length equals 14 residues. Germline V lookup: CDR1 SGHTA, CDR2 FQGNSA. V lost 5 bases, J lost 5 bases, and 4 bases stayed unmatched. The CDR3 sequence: CASSRGQGGETQYF. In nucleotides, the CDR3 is TGTGCCAGCAGCAGGGGACAGGGGGGGGAGACCCAGTACTTC.

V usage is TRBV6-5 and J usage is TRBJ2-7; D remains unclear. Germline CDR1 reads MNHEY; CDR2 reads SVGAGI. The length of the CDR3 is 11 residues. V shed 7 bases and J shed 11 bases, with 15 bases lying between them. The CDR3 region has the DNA TGTGCCAGCATCCCCCGGCTAGAGGAGTACTTC. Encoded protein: CASIPRLEEYF.

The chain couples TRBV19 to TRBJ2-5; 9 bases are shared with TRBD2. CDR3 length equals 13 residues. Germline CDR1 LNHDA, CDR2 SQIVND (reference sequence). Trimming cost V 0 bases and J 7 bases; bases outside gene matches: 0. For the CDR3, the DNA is TGTGCCAGTAGTATAGAAGCGGGGGGGACCCAGTACTTC. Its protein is CASSIEAGGTQYF.

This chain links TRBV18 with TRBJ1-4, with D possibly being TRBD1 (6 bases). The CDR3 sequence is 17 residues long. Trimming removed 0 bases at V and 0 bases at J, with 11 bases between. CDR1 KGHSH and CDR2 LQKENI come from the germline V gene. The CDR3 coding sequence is TGTGCCAGCTCACCACCGGGGGCCAGGACAACTAATGAAAAACTGTTTTTT. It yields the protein CASSPPGARTTNEKLFF.

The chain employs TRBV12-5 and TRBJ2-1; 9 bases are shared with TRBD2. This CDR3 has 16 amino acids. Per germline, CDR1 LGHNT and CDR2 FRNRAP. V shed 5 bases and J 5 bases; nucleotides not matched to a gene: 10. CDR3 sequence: CASGVPGLALDNEQFF. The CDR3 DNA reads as TGTGCTAGTGGTGTCCCAGGACTAGCGTTAGACAATGAGCAGTTCTTC.

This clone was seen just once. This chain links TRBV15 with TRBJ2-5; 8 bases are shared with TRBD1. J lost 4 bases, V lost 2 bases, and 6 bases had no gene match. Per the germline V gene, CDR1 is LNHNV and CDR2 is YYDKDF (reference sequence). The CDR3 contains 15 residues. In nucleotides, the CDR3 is TGTGCCACCAGCAGATCCTGGGGGACAGGAGAGACCCAGTACTTC. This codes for CATSRSWGTGETQYF.

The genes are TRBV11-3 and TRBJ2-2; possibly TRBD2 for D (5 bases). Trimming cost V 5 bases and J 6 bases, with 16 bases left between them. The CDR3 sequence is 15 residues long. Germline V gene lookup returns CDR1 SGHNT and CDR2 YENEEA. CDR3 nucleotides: TGTGCCAGCAGCCCCGGAGCCTCGAGGGCCGGGGAGCTGTTTTTT. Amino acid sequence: CASSPGASRAGELFF.

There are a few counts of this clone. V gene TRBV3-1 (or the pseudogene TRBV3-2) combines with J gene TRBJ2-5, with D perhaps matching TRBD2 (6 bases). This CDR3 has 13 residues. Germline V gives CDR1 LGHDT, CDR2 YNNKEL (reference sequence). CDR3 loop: CASQPAGGSAQYF. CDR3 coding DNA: TGTGCTTCCCAACCGGCTGGGGGGTCGGCCCAGTACTTC.

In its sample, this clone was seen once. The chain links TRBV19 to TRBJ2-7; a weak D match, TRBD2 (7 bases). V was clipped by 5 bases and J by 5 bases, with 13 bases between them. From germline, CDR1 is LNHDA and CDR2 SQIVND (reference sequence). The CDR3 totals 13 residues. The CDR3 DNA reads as TGTGCCAGTAGTTCGGGGGGCAGGGACGAGCAGTACTTC. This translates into CASSSGGRDEQYF. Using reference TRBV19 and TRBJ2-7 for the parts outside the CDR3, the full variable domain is DGGITQSPKYLFRKEGQNVTLSCEQNLNHDAMYWYRQDPGQGLRLIYYSQIVNDFQKGDIAEGYSVSREKKESFPLTVTSAQKNPTAFYLCASSSGGRDEQYFGPGTRLTVT.

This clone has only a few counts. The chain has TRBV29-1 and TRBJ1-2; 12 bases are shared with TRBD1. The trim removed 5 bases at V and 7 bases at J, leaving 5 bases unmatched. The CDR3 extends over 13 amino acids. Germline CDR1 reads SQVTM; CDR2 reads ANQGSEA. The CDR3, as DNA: TGCAGCGTTTCGGGACAGGGGGCGGTTGGCTACACCTTC. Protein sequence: CSVSGQGAVGYTF.

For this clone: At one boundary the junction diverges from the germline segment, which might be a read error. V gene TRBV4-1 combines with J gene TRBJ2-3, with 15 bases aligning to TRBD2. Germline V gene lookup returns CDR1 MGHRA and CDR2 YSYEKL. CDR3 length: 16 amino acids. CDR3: CASTQGLAGGPIAQYF. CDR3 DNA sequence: TGCGCCAGCACCCAAGGACTAGCGGGAGGGCCGATCGCGCAGTATTTT.

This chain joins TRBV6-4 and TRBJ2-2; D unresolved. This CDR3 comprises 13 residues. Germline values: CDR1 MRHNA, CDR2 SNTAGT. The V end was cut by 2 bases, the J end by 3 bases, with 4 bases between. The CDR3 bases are TGTGCCAGCAGTGACGGGCACACCGGGGAGCTGTTTTTT. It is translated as CASSDGHTGELFF.

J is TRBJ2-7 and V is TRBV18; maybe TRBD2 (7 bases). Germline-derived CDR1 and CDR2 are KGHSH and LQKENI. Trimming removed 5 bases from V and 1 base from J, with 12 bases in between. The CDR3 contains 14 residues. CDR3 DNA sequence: TGTGCCAGCTCAAATGGGAGGGGGTCCTACGAGCAGTACTTC. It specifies CASSNGRGSYEQYF.

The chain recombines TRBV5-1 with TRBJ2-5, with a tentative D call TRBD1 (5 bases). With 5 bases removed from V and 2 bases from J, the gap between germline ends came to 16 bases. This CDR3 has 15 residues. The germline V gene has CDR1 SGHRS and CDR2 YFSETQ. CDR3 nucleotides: TGCGCCAGCAGAGACCAGGGAATAGTACAAGAGACCCAGTACTTC. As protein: CASRDQGIVQETQYF.